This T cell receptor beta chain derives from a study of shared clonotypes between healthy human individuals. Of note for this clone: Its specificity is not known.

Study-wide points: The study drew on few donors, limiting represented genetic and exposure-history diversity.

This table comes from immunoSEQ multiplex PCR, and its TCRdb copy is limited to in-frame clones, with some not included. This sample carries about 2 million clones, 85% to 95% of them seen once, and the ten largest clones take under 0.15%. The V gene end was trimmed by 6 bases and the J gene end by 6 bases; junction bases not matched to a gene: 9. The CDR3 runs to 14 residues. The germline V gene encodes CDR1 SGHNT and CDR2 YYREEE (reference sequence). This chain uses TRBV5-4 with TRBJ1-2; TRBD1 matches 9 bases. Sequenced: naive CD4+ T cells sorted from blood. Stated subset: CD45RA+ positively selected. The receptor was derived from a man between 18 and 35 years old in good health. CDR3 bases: TGTGCCAGCACAAAGACAGGGGGAGAGAATGGCTACACCTTC. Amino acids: CASTKTGGENGYTF.